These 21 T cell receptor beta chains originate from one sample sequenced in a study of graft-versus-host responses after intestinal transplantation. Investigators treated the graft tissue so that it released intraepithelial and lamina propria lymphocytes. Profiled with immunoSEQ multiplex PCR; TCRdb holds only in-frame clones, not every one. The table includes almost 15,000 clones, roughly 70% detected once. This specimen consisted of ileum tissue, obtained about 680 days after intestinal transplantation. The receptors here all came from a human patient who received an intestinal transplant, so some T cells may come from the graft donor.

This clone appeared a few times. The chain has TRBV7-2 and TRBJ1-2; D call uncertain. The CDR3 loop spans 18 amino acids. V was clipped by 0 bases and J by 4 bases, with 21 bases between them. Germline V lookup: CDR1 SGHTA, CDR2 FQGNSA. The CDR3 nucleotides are TGTGCCAGCAGCTTAGCTATCCTCAGGAGAGGAGGGCGCTATGGCTACACCTTC. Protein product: CASSLAILRRGGRYGYTF.

This chain's CDR3 is CASSEAGRPHPFYEQYF. Here the CDR3 DNA reads TGTGCCAGCAGTGAAGCAGGGCGGCCTCACCCTTTCTACGAGCAGTACTTC. This rearrangement joins TRBV6-1 to TRBJ2-5; D remains unclear. The J call is in doubt because the DNA end fits TRBJ2-7 better. The CDR3 is 17 amino acids. CDR1 is MNHNS and CDR2 is SASEGT in the germline V gene.

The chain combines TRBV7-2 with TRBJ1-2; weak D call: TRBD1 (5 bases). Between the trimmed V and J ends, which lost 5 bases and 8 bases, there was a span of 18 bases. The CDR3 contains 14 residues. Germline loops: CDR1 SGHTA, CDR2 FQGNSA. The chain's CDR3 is CASSPWGGKGGYTF. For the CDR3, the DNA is TGTGCCAGCAGCCCCTGGGGGGGTAAAGGGGGCTACACCTTC.

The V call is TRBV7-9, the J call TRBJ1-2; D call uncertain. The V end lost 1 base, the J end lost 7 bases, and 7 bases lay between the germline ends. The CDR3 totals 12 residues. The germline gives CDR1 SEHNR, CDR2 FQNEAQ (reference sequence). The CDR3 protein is CASSLERIGYTF. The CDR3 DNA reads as TGTGCCAGCAGCTTAGAGAGGATTGGCTACACCTTC.

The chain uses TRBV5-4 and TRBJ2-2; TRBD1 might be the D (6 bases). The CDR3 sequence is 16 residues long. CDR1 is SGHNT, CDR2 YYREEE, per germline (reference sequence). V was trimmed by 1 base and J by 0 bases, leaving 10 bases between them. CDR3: CASSLLAGANTGELFF. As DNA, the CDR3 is TGTGCCAGCAGCTTGCTCGCAGGGGCGAACACCGGGGAGCTGTTTTTT. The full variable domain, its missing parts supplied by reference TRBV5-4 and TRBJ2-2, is ETGVTQSPTHLIKTRGQQVTLRCSSQSGHNTVSWYQQALGQGPQFIFQYYREEENGRGNFPPRFSGLQFPNYSSELNVNALELDDSALYLCASSLLAGANTGELFFGEGSRLTVL.

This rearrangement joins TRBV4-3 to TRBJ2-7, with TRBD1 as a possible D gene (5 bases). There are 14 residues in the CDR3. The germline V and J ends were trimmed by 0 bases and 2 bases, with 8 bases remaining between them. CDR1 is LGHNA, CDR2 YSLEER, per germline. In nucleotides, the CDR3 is TGCGCCAGCAGCCAAGAAACAGGAACCTACGAGCAGTACTTC. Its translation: CASSQETGTYEQYF.

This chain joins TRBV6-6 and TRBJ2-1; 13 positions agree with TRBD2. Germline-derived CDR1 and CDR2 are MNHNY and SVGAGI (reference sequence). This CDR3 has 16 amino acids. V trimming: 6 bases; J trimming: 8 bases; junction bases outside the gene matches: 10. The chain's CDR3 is CASSRTSGSLFDEQFF. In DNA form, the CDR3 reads TGTGCCAGCAGCCGGACTAGCGGGAGCTTATTCGATGAGCAGTTCTTC.

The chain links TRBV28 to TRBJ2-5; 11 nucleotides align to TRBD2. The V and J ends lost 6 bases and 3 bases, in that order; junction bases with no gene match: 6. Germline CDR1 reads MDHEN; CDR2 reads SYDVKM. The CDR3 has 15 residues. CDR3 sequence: CASRELAGDKETQYF. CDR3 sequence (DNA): TGTGCCAGCAGAGAACTAGCGGGAGATAAAGAGACCCAGTACTTC.

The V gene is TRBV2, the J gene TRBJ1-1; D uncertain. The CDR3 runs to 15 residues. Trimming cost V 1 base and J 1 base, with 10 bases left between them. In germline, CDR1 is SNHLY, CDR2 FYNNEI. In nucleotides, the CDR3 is TGTGCCAGCAGTGAAGTTTCCTCGGGGAACACTGAAGCTTTCTTT. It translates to CASSEVSSGNTEAFF.

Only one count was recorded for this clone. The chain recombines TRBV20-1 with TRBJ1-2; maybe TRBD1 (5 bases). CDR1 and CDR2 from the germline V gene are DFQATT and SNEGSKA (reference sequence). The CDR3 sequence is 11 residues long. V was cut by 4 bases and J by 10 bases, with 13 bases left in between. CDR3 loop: CSATWGRDYTF. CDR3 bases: TGCAGTGCTACCTGGGGGAGGGACTACACCTTC.

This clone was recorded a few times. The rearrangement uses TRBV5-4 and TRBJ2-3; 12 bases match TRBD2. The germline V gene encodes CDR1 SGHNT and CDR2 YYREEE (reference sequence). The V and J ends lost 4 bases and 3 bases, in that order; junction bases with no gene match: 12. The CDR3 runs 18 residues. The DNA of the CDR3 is TGTGCCAGCAGCCCACGCCCCCCTAGCGGGAGGGGAACAGATACGCAGTATTTT. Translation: CASSPRPPSGRGTDTQYF.

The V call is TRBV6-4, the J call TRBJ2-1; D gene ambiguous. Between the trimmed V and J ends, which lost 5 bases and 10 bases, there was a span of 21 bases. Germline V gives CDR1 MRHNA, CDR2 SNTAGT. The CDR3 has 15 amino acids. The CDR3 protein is CASSMADDGKWEQFF. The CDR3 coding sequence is TGTGCCAGCAGTATGGCGGACGACGGAAAGTGGGAGCAGTTCTTC.

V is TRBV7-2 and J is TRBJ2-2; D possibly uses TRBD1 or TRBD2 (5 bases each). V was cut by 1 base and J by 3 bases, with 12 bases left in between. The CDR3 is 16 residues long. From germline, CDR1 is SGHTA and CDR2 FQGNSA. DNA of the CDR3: TGTGCCAGCAGCTTAGGAGTGACAGCGGACACCGGGGAGCTGTTTTTT. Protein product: CASSLGVTADTGELFF.

The CDR3, as DNA: TGCGCCAGCAGTTCCGGGACTGGGGCCTACAATGAGCAGTTCTTC. It codes for CASSSGTGAYNEQFF. V gene TRBV5-1 combines with J gene TRBJ2-1, with a possible D match to TRBD2 (6 bases). Germline loops: CDR1 SGHRS, CDR2 YFSETQ. V lost 5 bases, J lost 2 bases, and 14 bases lay in between. This CDR3 spans 15 amino acids.

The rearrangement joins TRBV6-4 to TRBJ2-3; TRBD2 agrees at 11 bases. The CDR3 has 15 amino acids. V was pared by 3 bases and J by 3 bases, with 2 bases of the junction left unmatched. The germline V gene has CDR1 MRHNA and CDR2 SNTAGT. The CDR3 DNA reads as TGTGCCAGCAGTGATACTAGCGGGGGAACAGATACGCAGTATTTT. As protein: CASSDTSGGTDTQYF.

In nucleotides, the CDR3 is TGTGCCAGCAGTGAGACAGGGAACACTGAAGCTTTCTTT. Its protein product is CASSETGNTEAFF. The chain has TRBV7-2 and TRBJ1-1, with D maybe TRBD1 (6 bases). Germline CDR1 reads SGHTA; CDR2 reads FQGNSA. V lost 6 bases and J 1 base, leaving 9 bases between the germline ends. This CDR3 has 13 residues.

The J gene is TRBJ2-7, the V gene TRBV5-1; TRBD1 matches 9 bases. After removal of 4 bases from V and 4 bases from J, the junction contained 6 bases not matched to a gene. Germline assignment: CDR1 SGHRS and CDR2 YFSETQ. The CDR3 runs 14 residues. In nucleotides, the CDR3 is TGCGCCAGCAGCGAGGGACAGGGCGGGTACGAGCAGTACTTC. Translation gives CASSEGQGGYEQYF.

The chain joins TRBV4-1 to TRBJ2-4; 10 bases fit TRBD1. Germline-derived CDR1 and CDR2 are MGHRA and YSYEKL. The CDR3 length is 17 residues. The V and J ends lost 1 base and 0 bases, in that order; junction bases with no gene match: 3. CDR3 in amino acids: CASSQGGQGGAKNIQYF. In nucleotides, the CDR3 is TGCGCCAGCAGCCAAGGCGGACAGGGGGGAGCCAAAAACATTCAGTACTTC.

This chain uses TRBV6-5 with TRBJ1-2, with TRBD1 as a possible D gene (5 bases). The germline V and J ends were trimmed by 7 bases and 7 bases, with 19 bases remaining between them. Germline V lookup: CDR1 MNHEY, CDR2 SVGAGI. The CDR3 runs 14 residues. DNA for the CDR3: TGTGCCAGCACCCTTACGTGGGGGTCGAGTGGCTACACCTTC. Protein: CASTLTWGSSGYTF.

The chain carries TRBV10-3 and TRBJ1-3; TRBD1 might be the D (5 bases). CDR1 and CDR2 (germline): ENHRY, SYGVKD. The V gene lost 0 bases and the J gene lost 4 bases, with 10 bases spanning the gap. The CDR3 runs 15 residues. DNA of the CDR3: TGTGCCATCAGTGAGTCCGGGGGATCCGGAAACACCATATATTTT. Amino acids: CAISESGGSGNTIYF.

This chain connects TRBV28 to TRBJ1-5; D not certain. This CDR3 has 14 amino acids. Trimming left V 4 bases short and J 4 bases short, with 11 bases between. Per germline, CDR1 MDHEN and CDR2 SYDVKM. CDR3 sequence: CASSSGEWNQPQHF. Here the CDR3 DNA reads TGTGCCAGCAGTTCCGGAGAGTGGAATCAGCCCCAGCATTTT.